These T cell receptor beta chains were read from a single sample in a study of blood T cell repertoires in COVID-19. Here immunoSEQ multiplex PCR was the method, and the copy in TCRdb shows in-frame clones only, minus some. The sample gives 430,000 or so clones, around 87% of which show up once; 1.8% is in the top ten. Sequenced sample: PBMCs or T cells enriched from blood (not recorded which). Receptors originate from a woman aged 40 to 50 who had recovered from COVID-19. CDR3s include the opening cysteine and the closing phenylalanine or tryptophan. A D gene is named only where the DNA matches it firmly. Size is omitted from some rows. Given values are once, few, many or a class for expanded clones.

d_call	j_call	v_call	clone_size	cdr3_aa	cdr3_nt
TRBD1	TRBJ1-1	TRBV4-1	-	CASSPYYRTGRGAEAFF	TGCGCCAGCAGCCCCTACTACCGGACAGGGAGGGGGGCTGAAGCTTTCTTT
TRBD1	TRBJ2-5	TRBV29-1	-	CSVGDRAQETQYF	TGCAGCGTTGGTGACAGGGCTCAAGAGACCCAGTACTTC
TRBD2	TRBJ2-1	TRBV20-1	-	CSASSTSGTTSSYNEQFF	TGCAGTGCTAGTTCGACTAGCGGGACCACCTCCTCCTACAATGAGCAGTTCTTC
TRBD1	TRBJ2-7	TRBV3-1/TRBV3-2	-	CASSLDDRASKQYF	TGTGCCAGCAGCCTGGATGACAGGGCTTCAAAGCAGTACTTC
TRBD1	TRBJ1-1	TRBV10-3	-	CAIRDRDATEAFF	TGTGCCATCAGGGACAGGGATGCCACTGAAGCTTTCTTT
TRBD2	TRBJ2-5	TRBV27	once	CASSLSTSGTRQETQYF	TGTGCCAGCAGTTTATCGACTAGCGGGACCCGCCAAGAGACCCAGTACTTC
-	TRBJ2-1	TRBV7-8	-	CASSLDRALSYNEQFF	TGTGCCAGCAGCTTAGACAGGGCCCTCTCCTACAATGAGCAGTTCTTC
TRBD1	TRBJ2-5	TRBV18	-	CASSPLSGTAQETQYF	TGTGCCAGCTCACCACTGTCCGGGACAGCCCAAGAGACCCAGTACTTC
TRBD2	TRBJ2-1	TRBV15	-	CATSLWRGSGLEENEQFF	TGTGCCACCAGCCTTTGGCGGGGTTCCGGACTAGAAGAGAATGAGCAGTTCTTC
-	TRBJ2-7	TRBV27	once	CASSYGLPYEQYF	TGTGCCAGCAGCTACGGACTACCCTACGAGCAGTACTTC
TRBD1	TRBJ1-1	TRBV20-1	-	CSASEGGTGNTEAFF	TGCAGTGCTAGTGAAGGGGGCACGGGGAACACTGAAGCTTTCTTT
-	TRBJ1-1	TRBV10-3	-	CAISVDVGGMNTEAFF	TGTGCCATCAGTGTCGACGTAGGGGGTATGAACACTGAAGCTTTCTTT
-	TRBJ2-7	TRBV24-1	-	CATSDATPPYEQYF	TGTGCCACCAGTGATGCTACCCCACCCTACGAGCAGTACTTC
TRBD1	TRBJ1-1	TRBV30	-	CAWSVTGTGGTEAFF	TGTGCCTGGAGTGTTACCGGGACAGGGGGCACTGAAGCTTTCTTT
-	TRBJ1-1	TRBV12-3/TRBV12-4	-	CASSLGRNTEAFF	TGTGCCAGCAGTTTGGGGAGGAACACTGAAGCTTTCTTT
-	TRBJ2-7	TRBV9	-	CASSLSGGSYEQYF	TGTGCCAGCAGCCTATCAGGAGGCAGTTACGAGCAGTACTTC
-	TRBJ1-1	TRBV11-2	-	CASSSARLNTEAFF	TGTGCCAGCAGCTCTGCGAGGCTAAACACTGAAGCTTTCTTT
-	TRBJ1-2	TRBV2	-	CASSEALQTSGDGYTF	TGTGCCAGCAGTGAAGCGCTTCAAACTTCAGGGGATGGCTACACCTTC
TRBD2	TRBJ2-2	TRBV7-9	once	CASSGLAGGPRTGELFF	TGTGCCAGCAGCGGACTAGCGGGAGGGCCAAGGACCGGGGAGCTGTTTTTT
-	TRBJ2-4	TRBV5-6	-	CASSSDSFGIQYF	TGTGCCAGCAGCTCCGACTCGTTTGGCATTCAGTACTTC
-	TRBJ1-2	TRBV4-3	-	CASSQDSSVANYYGYTF	TGCGCCAGCAGCCAAGATTCCTCGGTGGCCAACTATTACGGCTACACCTTC
-	TRBJ1-1	TRBV13	few	CASSLEGRRTEAFF	TGTGCCAGCAGCTTAGAGGGAAGGAGGACTGAAGCTTTCTTT
-	TRBJ2-7	TRBV19	-	CASRNGGSSYYEQYF	TGTGCCAGTAGAAACGGGGGATCCAGTTACTACGAGCAGTACTTC
-	TRBJ1-1	TRBV6-5	-	CASSYQGRETEAFF	TGTGCCAGCAGTTATCAGGGGAGAGAAACTGAAGCTTTCTTT
TRBD1	TRBJ1-2	TRBV29-1	-	CSVGQGDYGYTF	TGCAGCGTCGGACAGGGGGACTATGGCTACACCTTC
TRBD1	TRBJ2-2	TRBV6-5	-	CASSRGHPNTGELFF	TGTGCCAGCAGCAGGGGGCATCCGAACACCGGGGAGCTGTTTTTT
TRBD1	TRBJ2-1	TRBV10-3	-	CATGQGLVNEQFF	TGTGCCACAGGACAGGGATTAGTCAATGAGCAGTTCTTC